Given below is one T cell receptor (beta chain) in context. Method: immunoSEQ multiplex PCR; TCRdb's copy keeps in-frame clones and lacks some. The sample shows roughly 130,000 clones, more than 70% of them seen only once. This sample stems from a study of blood T cell repertoires in COVID-19. Trimming at V came to 0 bases and at J to 4 bases, leaving 5 bases not matched to a gene. Per the germline V gene, CDR1 is LGHNA and CDR2 is YNFKEQ. The CDR3 is made up of 16 amino acids. This chain connects TRBV4-2 to TRBJ2-2, with TRBD1 matching 7 bases. This TCR came from a man aged 65 to 85 with acute or convalescent COVID-19. The sample taken for sequencing was peripheral blood. CDR3 sequence reads: CASSQEPGQSTGELFF. The CDR3, as DNA: TGTGCCAGCAGCCAAGAACCGGGACAGTCCACCGGGGAGCTGTTTTTT.